This TCR beta chain is from a study of T cells in localized non-small cell lung cancer. CDR1 is SSHAT, CDR2 FNYEAQ, per germline (reference sequence). The CDR3 runs 13 residues. As to this clone: Its ends do not fully match the called genes, so a read error is possible.

The protocol was immunoSEQ multiplex PCR, while the TCRdb copy is restricted to in-frame clones and leaves out a portion. The data contain 35,000 to 50,000 clones, around 75% of them singletons. Sequencing was performed on PBMCs, taken before any cancer treatment. The receptor was derived from a woman aged 40 to 75 with stage II squamous cell lung carcinoma. The chain couples TRBV7-7 to TRBJ2-1; 9 positions match TRBD1. The CDR3 reads CASSLDRGGEQFF. DNA for the CDR3: TGTGCTAGCAGCTTAGACAGGGGGGGTGAGCAGTTCTTC.